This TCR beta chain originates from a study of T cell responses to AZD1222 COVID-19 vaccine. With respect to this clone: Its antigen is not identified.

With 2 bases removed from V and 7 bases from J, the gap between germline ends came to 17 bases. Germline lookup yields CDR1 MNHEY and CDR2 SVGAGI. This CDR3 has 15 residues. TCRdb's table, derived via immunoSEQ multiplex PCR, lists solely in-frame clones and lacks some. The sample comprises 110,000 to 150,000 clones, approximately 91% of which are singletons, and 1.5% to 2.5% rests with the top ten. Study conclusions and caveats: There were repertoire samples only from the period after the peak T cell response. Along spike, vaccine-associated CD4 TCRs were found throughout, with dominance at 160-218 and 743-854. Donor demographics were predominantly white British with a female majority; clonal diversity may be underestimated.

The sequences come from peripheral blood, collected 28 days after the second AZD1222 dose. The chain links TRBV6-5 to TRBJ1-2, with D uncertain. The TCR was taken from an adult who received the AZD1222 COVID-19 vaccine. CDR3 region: CASSYPPRRESGYTF. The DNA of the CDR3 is TGTGCCAGCAGTTACCCTCCCAGGCGGGAGAGTGGCTACACCTTC.